Below, one T cell receptor beta chain is given with its context. The data belong to a study of blood T cell repertoires in COVID-19. Germline V lookup: CDR1 SGHRS, CDR2 YFSETQ. V lost 4 bases to trimming and J lost 9 bases; unmatched junction nucleotides: 10. The CDR3 is 14 residues long. Clones were sequenced by immunoSEQ multiplex PCR, and TCRdb holds only the in-frame ones, with some missing. The sample holds 50,000 to 55,000 clones, around nine tenths seen once. The chain combines TRBV5-1 with TRBJ2-1; 7 bases match TRBD1. Sequencing was done on a sample of peripheral blood. The origin of this receptor is a man aged 50 or older with acute or convalescent COVID-19. CDR3 coding DNA: TGCGCCAGCAGCCCCCCTGAGGGGGCGGTTGAGCAGTTCTTC. Translating it yields CASSPPEGAVEQFF.